This note documents a single TCR beta chain sequence. These data come from a study of blood T cell repertoires in COVID-19. In the original processing: Reference gene primer amplification yielded estimated nucleated cell counts. The table came from immunoSEQ multiplex PCR; TCRdb's copy has only in-frame clones and leaves some out. V and J calls and clone size are as listed in that table; D and trimming were resolved from the DNA. This table holds about 120,000 clones, 90% found once. This CDR3 comprises 16 residues. Trimming stripped 0 bases from V and 2 bases from J, with 10 bases between. CDR1 WNHNN and CDR2 SYGVQD come from the germline V gene (reference sequence).

The rearrangement uses TRBV10-1 and TRBJ2-2; perhaps TRBD1 as D (6 bases). The TCR comes from a man aged 50 to 60 with active COVID-19. The source material was peripheral blood. CDR3 sequence: CASSESVGGNTGELFF. In DNA form, the CDR3 reads TGCGCCAGCAGTGAGTCGGTAGGGGGAAACACCGGGGAGCTGTTTTTT.